The clone carrying this T cell receptor beta chain was counted a few times. As yet, its antigen is unknown. In TCRdb, the RT-PCR reads were re-called with MiXCR into one record per CDR3 protein. The table includes roughly 780,000 distinct CDR3 sequences, less than 20% detected once. These data are taken from a study of response to subunit inactivated influenza vaccine. Study-level points and caveats: The authors put forward the suggestion that each seasonal influenza vaccination may bring in only a limited number of new T cells.

V lost 6 bases, J lost 3 bases, and 16 bases lay in between. Germline loops: CDR1 MGHDK, CDR2 SYGVNS. The CDR3 totals 15 residues. This specimen consisted of PBMCs from blood, obtained less than 6 days after vaccination. This chain connects TRBV25-1 to TRBJ2-3, with D perhaps matching TRBD1 (5 bases). The sequence came from a middle-aged man who received an inactivated influenza vaccine. The CDR3 bases are TGTGCCAGCAGCCTCACGGACACATATACAGATACGCAGTATTTT. The encoded protein is CASSLTDTYTDTQYF. The full variable domain, with the rest looked up from reference TRBV25-1 and TRBJ2-3, is EADIYQTPRYLVIGTGKKITLECSQTMGHDKMYWYQQDPGMELHLIHYSYGVNSTEKGDLSSESTVSRIRTEHFPLTLESARPSHTSQYLCASSLTDTYTDTQYFGPGTRLTVL.